The sequence of this T cell receptor (beta chain) was determined in a study of OX40 agonist ivuxolimab in advanced cancers. Across the study: Dose-escalation cases comprised hepatocellular carcinoma, melanoma, renal cell or head and neck cancer.

Autoimmune disease history or systemic immunosuppression led to patient exclusion. Trimming took 1 base from V and 0 from J; bases not matched to a gene: 8. CDR3 length: 17 residues. Germline values: CDR1 KGHSH, CDR2 LQKENI. Study-wide results and limits: There was clonal expansion of CD4+ and CD8+ blood T cells by week 6 at 0.1 to 3.0 mg/kg.

Assay used: immunoSEQ multiplex PCR; TCRdb lists only in-frame clones, some missing. The sample carries 85,000 to 90,000 clones, about 85% recorded once. As for this clone: Its antigen remains unidentified.

The sequence was obtained from an adult with an advanced solid tumor such as melanoma, head and neck, liver or kidney cancer. This chain joins TRBV18 and TRBJ2-7; TRBD2 matches 8 bases. This specimen consisted of CD4+ or CD8+ T cells sorted from blood, obtained in a trial of the OX40 agonist ivuxolimab. CDR3 nucleotide sequence: TGTGCCAGCTCACCACTAGCTAGCGGGCATAGCTCCTACGAGCAGTACTTC. Its translation is CASSPLASGHSSYEQYF.